This T cell receptor (beta chain) appears in the sequencing data of a study of cytomegalovirus exposure and HLA in healthy donors (dated by TCRdb to about 2017). For context, the study as a whole: According to an earlier analysis of 587 of the donors, about 179 million T cells yielded some 110 million unique TCR beta sequences and about 300 Gb of sequence data. The study combined high-throughput TCR immunosequencing, statistical association of individual TCRs with disease status, and machine learning to predict cytomegalovirus infection status. The study used immunosequencing to profile the T cell repertoires of approximately 690 subjects and linked those repertoires to cytomegalovirus serostatus. To study patterns of TCR occurrence, a later analysis re-analyzed previously published TCR beta repertoires from 500 to 850 donors and added high-resolution HLA genotyping. A later genetic analysis used genome-wide SNP genotypes for 398 of the 666 donors, treating that subset as a discovery cohort. Typing coverage differed by locus: A, B, C, DRB1 and DQB1 were typed in roughly 620-640 donors, DQA1 in 500 to 550, DPA1 in some 570, and DPB1 in roughly 450. Rather than drawing on any new phenotypic data, the later analysis identified candidate immune exposures from TCR beta sequences and the way those sequences occurred across donors. Across approximately 400 genotyped donors of the cohort, an average of about 240,000 unique TCR beta nucleotide sequences per donor were sequenced, and roughly a sixth of those sequences were non-productive. Roughly five DR-DQ haplotypes were treated as single units for association and clustering because of strong linkage in the cohort. The study was designed to test whether signatures of past pathogen exposure could be identified by cataloging public T cell receptors. An earlier analysis of 587 of the donors used high-throughput TCR beta sequencing to judge whether each TCR beta V gene segment behaved as functional or pseudogenic. HLA typing included class I and class II loci at four-digit resolution. The genetic ancestry cluster associated with self-reported Caucasian donors included around 76% of the roughly 360 genotyped donors. A separate validation cohort of approximately 130 different subjects was used in addition to the approximately 640-subject first cohort. Donor age, sex, ethnicity and CMV serostatus were compiled together with the repertoire data. All discovery cohort repertoires had been generated on a single sequencing platform. An early release covering 550 to 650 HLA-typed donors comprised about 320 gigabases of sequencing data and around 80 million unique TCR sequences.

Study-wide findings and limitations: In a later analysis, HLA-associated TCR beta chains showed more clonal expansion and lower generation probabilities than non-associated chains that were equally common. Because counts were too low, some 17 rarely observed V segments, including chromosome 9 orphons, were left out of the earlier analysis of roughly 600 of the donors. Broadly in line with IMGT annotations, most TCR beta V segments showed up in productive rearrangements about 87% or about 30% of the time in an earlier analysis of several hundred of the donors. Linkage disequilibrium might explain the correlated functional status among segregating V segments, but an unknown experimental factor could not be ruled out. Cytomegalovirus status was reported to be diagnosed by the classifier with high specificity and sensitivity in both the original and validation cohorts. A further reported finding was that TCR beta sequences accurately predicted the HLA-A and HLA-B alleles for most subjects in the first cohort. This cohort had only TCR beta chains sequenced, and the lack of alpha or paired-chain data limited which features could be detected. Because some donors lacked HLA typing at each locus, the association tests relied only on the typed subset. According to the authors, the approach could potentially be generalized to other disease states and immunological phenotypes. A cluster of highly shared sequence variants was judged likely to be a technical artifact of the sequencing pipeline. Three of the identified cytomegalovirus-associated TCR beta chains were confirmed in vitro to be specific for cytomegalovirus antigens. The study listed 164 TCR beta chains as associated with cytomegalovirus. Because the 87-base-pair reads could not distinguish some IMGT-functional V segments, including TRBV6-2 and TRBV6-3, those segments were excluded. According to a later analysis, most CMV-associated TCR beta chains appeared to be HLA-restricted, and the HLA associations seemed to be driven largely by CMV exposure. A later genetic analysis reported fewer N-insertions in productive TCRs among donors in an Asian-associated ancestry cluster than the roughly 670-donor mean. When HLA alleles, especially DR and DQ, strongly co-occurred, TCR associations were difficult to assign to individual alleles. In a later analysis, the rate of TCR association differed among HLA loci, with DRB1 alleles having the most associated TCRs and HLA-C alleles having the fewest. In a later genetic analysis, a missense DCLRE1C variant was associated with V-gene and J-gene trimming of TCR beta chains, and the association was replicated in an independent cohort. Specific HLA alleles were associated with 15,000 to 20,000 TCR beta sequences at a false discovery rate of 0.05 in a later analysis. A later analysis reported that several top co-occurrence clusters appeared linked to parvovirus B19, influenza, CMV and Epstein-Barr virus. Immune exposure information for the cohort was limited to CMV serostatus. Most TCR sequences were seen in very few donors, while some public TCRs were found in many individuals. Sequencing depth was assumed to be roughly uniform across donors in the presence/absence analyses, though that assumption may not hold.

Including the terminal cysteine and phenylalanine, the CDR3 comprises 19 residues. The retained sequence is limited to the CDR3, 57 bases, with the frame set at the first base. The germline V gene (reference sequence) gives CDR1 as SEHNR and CDR2 as FQNEAQ. Germline trimming amounts to 5 bases on V and 3 bases on J, with 18 as the count of junction bases outside the gene matches. Library prep was done by the immunoSEQ multiplex PCR assay. For the multiplex PCR, a mixture combining 60 forward primers for TCR Vbeta segments and 13 reverse primers for TCR Jbeta segments was used. A multiplex PCR assay on genomic DNA amplified the CDR3 region of rearranged TCR beta genes. The amplified TCR beta libraries were sequenced on the Illumina HiSeq System as 87-base-pair reads. The paper's data handling went like this. A later analysis tallied roughly 78 million unique TCR beta chains across the 660 or so repertoires, and roughly 11 million of those chains were shared by two or more donors. To remove PCR and sequencing errors, raw reads were error-corrected and collapsed into unique sequences using a nearest-neighbor algorithm that merged closely related sequences. Alignment of CDR3 sequences to IMGT reference sequences was used to assign V, D and J gene segments. Each retained sequence needed at least a six-nucleotide match to both a V gene segment and a J gene segment. A rearrangement was called productive if the CDR3 had no stop codons and remained in frame with V and J, and every other rearrangement was called non-productive. CDR3 was defined by IMGT convention, running from the second conserved V-encoded cysteine to the conserved J-encoded phenylalanine. The earlier analysis of a few hundred of the donors excluded any sequence lacking an unambiguous match to a single V gene segment. In an earlier analysis of several hundred of the donors, a V segment was called functional when productive rearrangements were above 56.7%, and segregating when the standard deviation between donors exceeded 5%. A statistical classification framework was developed to diagnose cytomegalovirus status using the catalog of TCR beta chain sequences. V and J gene assignment, in a later analysis, came from comparing TCR nucleotide sequences with IMGT/GENE-DB human TR gene sequences. The TCRdist pipeline was used in a later analysis to assign CDR3 sequences and most-parsimonious VDJ recombination scenarios. In a later analysis, every TCR beta chain was defined by the combination of its CDR3 amino acid sequence and its V-gene family, and reads without a unique V-gene family were dropped. In a later analysis, several hundred highly shared, low-generation-probability nucleotide sequences were removed to address suspected cross-contamination and a sequencing artifact. In a later analysis, a clonal expansion index for each public chain was calculated from normalized within-repertoire ranks of inferred template counts. In a later analysis, generation probabilities were computed using a VDJ recombination model fitted to out-of-frame rearrangements, and the results were checked against IGoR. Hypergeometric tests were used in a later analysis to score TCR-TCR, TCR-HLA and TCR-CMV co-occurrence, with a repertoire-size bias correction applied to the TCR pairs. In a later analysis, false discovery rates were estimated by permuting HLA or CMV assignments 20 times. In a later analysis, co-occurring TCRs were grouped using DBSCAN, and TCRdist sequence similarity was added for clustering within HLA-allele-positive subsets. Co-occurrence clustering excluded repertoires with fewer than 30,000 or more than 120,000 public chains, plus five with anomalous nucleotide sharing. TCRdb mirrors the immuneACCESS table, restricted to in-frame sequences. Some clones are absent from its copies; in checked studies, under half trace to an unresolved V gene, and the reason for the others is unknown. The DNA was the basis for D and trimming; V, J and clone size are from that table. The sample data list 150,000 to 200,000 clones, and roughly four fifths of these were observed just once. The top ten clonotypes cover roughly 4.5% of the sample.

The cohort comprised around 690 healthy bone marrow donors. All cohort members were sampled while nominally healthy, although unrecorded immune exposures were likely present. The donor was CMV seropositive and was included in the group of some 290 seropositive cohort members. A peripheral blood sample was provided by each donor, and peripheral blood mononuclear cells were used for TCR beta sequencing. Genomic DNA extraction from the blood cell samples was performed with the Qiagen DNeasy Blood Extraction Kit. Worth noting for this clone: The antigen this receptor binds is unknown. There are no base qualities to consult, and no much larger clone falls within one base.

The sequence joins TRBV7-9 to TRBJ2-5; 10 bases in the junction line up with TRBD2. The sequenced sample was PBMCs. This TCR was recovered from a man aged 45 to 65 in good health and CMV-seropositive. In nucleotide form, the sequence is TGTGCCAGCAGCCCCGCGCGACTAGCGGGCCCCTTGGGCGAAGAGACCCAGTACTTC. Its coded protein is CASSPARLAGPLGEETQYF.